These T cell receptor beta chains were read from a single sample in a study of OX40 agonist ivuxolimab in advanced cancers. Sequenced by immunoSEQ multiplex PCR; TCRdb stores in-frame clones only, minus some. The table records tens of thousands of clones, approximately 90% of them present only once. Sequenced material: CD4+ or CD8+ T cells sorted from blood, taken in a trial of the OX40 agonist ivuxolimab. The receptors come from an adult with an advanced solid tumor such as melanoma, head and neck, liver or kidney cancer. Both conserved end residues are part of each CDR3. D genes are given only for firm matches. Clone size is stated in some rows and not others, as once, few, many or a class when expanded.

V gene	D gene	J gene	clone size	CDR3 DNA	CDR3 protein
TRBV2	TRBD1	TRBJ2-7	once	TGTGCCAGCAGTTCACAGGGACAGGGGCCCTACGAGCAGTACTTC	CASSSQGQGPYEQYF
TRBV11-2	.	TRBJ2-7	.	TGTGCCAGCAGCTTAGAATTCGAGCAGTACTTC	CASSLEFEQYF
TRBV4-2	.	TRBJ2-5	.	TGTGCCAGCAGCCAAGAAGCGGCTCTAGAGACCCAGTACTTC	CASSQEAALETQYF
TRBV5-4	.	TRBJ2-2	.	TGTGCCAGCAGCTCTACCCGGGCCGGGGAGCTGTTTTTT	CASSSTRAGELFF
TRBV29-1	TRBD2	TRBJ2-7	.	TGCAGCGTTGAACTAGCGGACTACGAGCAGTACTTC	CSVELADYEQYF
TRBV5-1	.	TRBJ2-5	.	TGCGCCAGCAGCTTGTCCAGGGTTCAAGAGACCCAGTACTTC	CASSLSRVQETQYF
TRBV7-9	.	TRBJ2-3	.	TGTGCCAGCCGACTGGCAGGGCGCACAGATACGCAGTATTTT	CASRLAGRTDTQYF
TRBV6-6	.	TRBJ1-2	.	TGTGCCAGCAGTGACTCAGGGGACTATGGCTACACCTTC	CASSDSGDYGYTF
TRBV5-4	.	TRBJ2-1	.	TGTGCCAGCAGCGTCCGGGACATATACAATGAGCAGTTCTTC	CASSVRDIYNEQFF
TRBV5-5	.	TRBJ2-7	.	TGTGCCAGCAGCTTGGCCGGGCAGGGGCCACCCTACGAGCAGTACTTC	CASSLAGQGPPYEQYF
TRBV5-1	TRBD1	TRBJ2-1	.	TGCGCCAGCAGCTTGCGACAGGGTAACAATGAGCAGTTCTTC	CASSLRQGNNEQFF
TRBV6-1	TRBD1	TRBJ2-7	.	TGTGCCAGCAGTGTTATAAGCCGGGACAGGGGAACTAGCTCCTACGAGCAGTACTTC	CASSVISRDRGTSSYEQYF
TRBV9	TRBD2	TRBJ2-1	.	TGTGCCAGCAGCGTAGTTAGCGGGACCTACAATGAGCAGTTCTTC	CASSVVSGTYNEQFF
TRBV5-1	TRBD2	TRBJ2-3	.	TGCGCCAGCAGCGGGGTAGCGGGCGCAGATACGCAGTATTTT	CASSGVAGADTQYF
TRBV18	.	TRBJ1-3	.	TGTGCCAGCTCGCCAGAGACGGGGCCCATCTCTGGAAACACCATATATTTT	CASSPETGPISGNTIYF
TRBV27	.	TRBJ1-2	.	TGTGCCAGCAGCTCACAGCCTAACTATGGCTACACCTTC	CASSSQPNYGYTF
TRBV7-9	TRBD1	TRBJ2-7	.	TGTGCCAGCAGCTTAGGACAGGGCGGCGAGCAGTACTTC	CASSLGQGGEQYF
TRBV6-6	.	TRBJ1-1	.	TGTGCCAGCAGTTACGTCAGAAAGAACACTGAAGCTTTCTTT	CASSYVRKNTEAFF
TRBV18	TRBD1	TRBJ1-1	.	TGTGCCAGCTCAGCGGACAGGGGGACTGAAGCTTTCTTT	CASSADRGTEAFF
TRBV28	TRBD2	TRBJ2-5	.	TGTGCCAGCTTCCCCCTAGCGGGCCCTTTAAGGCAGTACTTC	CASFPLAGPLRQYF
TRBV6-5	TRBD2	TRBJ2-7	.	TGTGCCAGCAGTTACTCTTGGAGCGGGAGTCCCTACGAGCAGTACTTC	CASSYSWSGSPYEQYF
TRBV28	TRBD1	TRBJ2-7	.	TGTGCCAGCAGTTCCACAGGGGGGAGAGGCTACGAGCAGTACTTC	CASSSTGGRGYEQYF
TRBV27	.	TRBJ2-5	.	TGTGCCAGCAGTTTAACCGGGAGCCATGGGGAGACCCAGTACTTC	CASSLTGSHGETQYF
TRBV6-1	.	TRBJ1-5	large	TGTGCCAGCAGTGAACGGCCCATTTCGGGTCAGCCCCAGCATTTT	CASSERPISGQPQHF
TRBV14	TRBD2	TRBJ2-4	.	TGTGCCAGCAGCCCCCTAGCGGGATTAGCCAAAAACATTCAGTACTTC	CASSPLAGLAKNIQYF
TRBV18	TRBD1	TRBJ1-2	.	TGTGCCAGCTCCCTCGACAGGGTGGAGAAACGTTATGGCTACACCTTC	CASSLDRVEKRYGYTF
TRBV30	TRBD2	TRBJ2-1	.	TGTGCCCGTGGTAGTGCGGGAGGTCAGTCCTACAATGAGCAGTTCTTC	CARGSAGGQSYNEQFF
TRBV18	.	TRBJ2-1	.	TGTGCCAGCTCACCACCGGTTGCGCCAAGCTCCTACAATGAGCAGTTCTTC	CASSPPVAPSSYNEQFF
TRBV9	.	TRBJ1-3	.	TGTGCCAGCAGCGTAGCTGGAGGGAGATCTGGAAACACCATATATTTT	CASSVAGGRSGNTIYF
TRBV2	.	TRBJ2-7	.	TGTGCCAGCAGCCCAGGGACCGAGCAGTACTTC	CASSPGTEQYF
TRBV6-1	.	TRBJ1-1	.	TGTGCCAGCAGATTCACCGGTGAAGCTTTCTTT	CASRFTGEAFF